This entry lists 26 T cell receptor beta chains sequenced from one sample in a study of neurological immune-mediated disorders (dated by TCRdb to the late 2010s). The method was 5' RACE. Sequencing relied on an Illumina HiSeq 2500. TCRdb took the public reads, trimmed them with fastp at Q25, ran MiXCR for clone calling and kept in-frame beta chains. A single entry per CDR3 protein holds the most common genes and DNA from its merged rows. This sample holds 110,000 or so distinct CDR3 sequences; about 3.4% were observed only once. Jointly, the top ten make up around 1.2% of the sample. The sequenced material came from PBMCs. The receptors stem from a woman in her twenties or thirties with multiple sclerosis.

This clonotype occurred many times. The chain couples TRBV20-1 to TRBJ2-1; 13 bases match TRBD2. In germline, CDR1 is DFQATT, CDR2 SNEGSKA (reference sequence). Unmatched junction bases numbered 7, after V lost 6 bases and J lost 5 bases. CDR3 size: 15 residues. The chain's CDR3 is CSALLGLAGDNEQFF. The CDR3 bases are TGCAGTGCCCTTTTAGGACTAGCGGGGGACAATGAGCAGTTCTTC.

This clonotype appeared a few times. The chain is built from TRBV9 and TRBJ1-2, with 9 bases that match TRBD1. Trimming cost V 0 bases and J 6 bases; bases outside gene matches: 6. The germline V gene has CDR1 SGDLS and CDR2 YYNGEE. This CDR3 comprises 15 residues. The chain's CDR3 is CASSVGRTGEDGYTF. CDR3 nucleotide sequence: TGTGCCAGCAGCGTAGGACGGACAGGGGAGGATGGCTACACCTTC.

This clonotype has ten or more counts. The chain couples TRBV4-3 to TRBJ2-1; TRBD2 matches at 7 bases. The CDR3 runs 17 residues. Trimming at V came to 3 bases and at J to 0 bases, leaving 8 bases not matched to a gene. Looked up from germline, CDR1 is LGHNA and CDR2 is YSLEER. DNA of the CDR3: TGCGCCAGCAGCCAGGATACTAGCGATCTCTCCTACAATGAGCAGTTCTTC. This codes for CASSQDTSDLSYNEQFF.

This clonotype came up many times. CDR3: CASSTPSTSGNSYEQYF. The CDR3 DNA sequence: TGCGCCAGCAGCACGCCTTCGACTAGCGGAAACTCCTACGAGCAGTACTTC. V usage is TRBV5-1 and J usage is TRBJ2-7, with 9 bases fitting TRBD2. Germline loops: CDR1 SGHRS, CDR2 YFSETQ. V lost 4 bases to trimming and J lost 0 bases; unmatched junction nucleotides: 11. This CDR3 comprises 17 residues.

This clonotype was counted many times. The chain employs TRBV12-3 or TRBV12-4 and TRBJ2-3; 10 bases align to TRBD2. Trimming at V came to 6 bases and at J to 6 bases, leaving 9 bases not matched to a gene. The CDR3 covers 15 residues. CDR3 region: CASRREASGSDTQYF. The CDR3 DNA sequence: TGTGCCAGCAGGCGAGAGGCTAGCGGGAGTGATACGCAGTATTTT.

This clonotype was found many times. The CDR3 sequence: CASSVGPRDGYTF. The CDR3 region has the DNA TGCGCCAGCAGTGTAGGCCCCAGGGATGGCTACACCTTC. The chain carries TRBV10-2 and TRBJ1-2, with D tentatively TRBD1 (5 bases). CDR1 WSHSY and CDR2 SAAADI come from the germline V gene. V dropped 4 bases and J dropped 6 bases, with 12 bases sitting between them. There are 13 residues in the CDR3.

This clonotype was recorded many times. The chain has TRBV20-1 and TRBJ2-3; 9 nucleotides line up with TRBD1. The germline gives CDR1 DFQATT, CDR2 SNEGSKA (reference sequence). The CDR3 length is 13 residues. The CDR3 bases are TGCAGCGCCCGACAGGGGGGAGGAGATACGCAGTATTTT. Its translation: CSARQGGGDTQYF.

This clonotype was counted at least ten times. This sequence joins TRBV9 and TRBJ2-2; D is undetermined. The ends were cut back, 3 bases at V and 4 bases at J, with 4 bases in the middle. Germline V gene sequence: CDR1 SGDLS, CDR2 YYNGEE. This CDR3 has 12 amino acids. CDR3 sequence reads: CASSAATGELFF. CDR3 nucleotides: TGTGCCAGCAGCGCTGCCACCGGGGAGCTGTTTTTT.

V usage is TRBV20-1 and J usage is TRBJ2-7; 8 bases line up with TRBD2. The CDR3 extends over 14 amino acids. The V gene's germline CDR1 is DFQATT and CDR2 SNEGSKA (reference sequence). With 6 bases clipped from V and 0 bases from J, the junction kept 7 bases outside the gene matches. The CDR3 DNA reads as TGCAGTGCCTACGGGGGGGTTTCCTCCTACGAGCAGTACTTC. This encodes CSAYGGVSSYEQYF.

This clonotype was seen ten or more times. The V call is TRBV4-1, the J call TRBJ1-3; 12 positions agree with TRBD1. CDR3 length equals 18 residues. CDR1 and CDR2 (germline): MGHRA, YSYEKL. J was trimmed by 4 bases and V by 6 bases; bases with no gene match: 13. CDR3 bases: TGCGCCAGCAGACCCGGACCGGGACAGGGGGCAGAAGGAAACACCATATATTTT. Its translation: CASRPGPGQGAEGNTIYF.

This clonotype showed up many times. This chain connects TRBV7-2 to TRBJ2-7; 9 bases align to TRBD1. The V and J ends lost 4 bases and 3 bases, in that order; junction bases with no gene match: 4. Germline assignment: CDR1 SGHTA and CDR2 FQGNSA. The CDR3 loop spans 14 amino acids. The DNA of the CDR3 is TGTGCCAGCAGCTCGGGACAGGGTTTCTACGAGCAGTACTTC. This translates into CASSSGQGFYEQYF. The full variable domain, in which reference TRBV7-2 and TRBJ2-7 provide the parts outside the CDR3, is GAGVSQSPSNKVTEKGKDVELRCDPISGHTALYWYRQSLGQGLEFLIYFQGNSAPDKSGLPSDRFSAERTGGSVSTLTIQRTQQEDSAVYLCASSSGQGFYEQYFGPGTRLTVT.

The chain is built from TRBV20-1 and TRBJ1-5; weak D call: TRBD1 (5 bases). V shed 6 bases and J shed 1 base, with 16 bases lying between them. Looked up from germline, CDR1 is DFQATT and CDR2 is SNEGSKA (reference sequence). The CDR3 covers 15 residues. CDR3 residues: CSAGGGGYSNQPQHF. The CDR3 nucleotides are TGCAGTGCCGGGGGGGGAGGGTACAGCAATCAGCCCCAGCATTTT.

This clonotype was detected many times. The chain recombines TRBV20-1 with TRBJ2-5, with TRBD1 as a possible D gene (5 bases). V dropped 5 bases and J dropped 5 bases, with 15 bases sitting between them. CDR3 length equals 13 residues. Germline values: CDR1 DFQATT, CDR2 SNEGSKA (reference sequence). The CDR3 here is CSAYGAGRETQYF. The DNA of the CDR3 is TGCAGTGCTTATGGGGCAGGGCGCGAGACCCAGTACTTC.

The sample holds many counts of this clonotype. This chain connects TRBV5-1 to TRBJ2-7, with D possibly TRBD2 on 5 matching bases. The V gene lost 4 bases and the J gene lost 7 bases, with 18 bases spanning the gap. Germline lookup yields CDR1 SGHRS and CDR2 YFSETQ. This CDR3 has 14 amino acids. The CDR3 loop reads CASSESGRPGEQYF. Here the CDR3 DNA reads TGCGCCAGCAGCGAAAGCGGTCGTCCTGGGGAGCAGTACTTC.

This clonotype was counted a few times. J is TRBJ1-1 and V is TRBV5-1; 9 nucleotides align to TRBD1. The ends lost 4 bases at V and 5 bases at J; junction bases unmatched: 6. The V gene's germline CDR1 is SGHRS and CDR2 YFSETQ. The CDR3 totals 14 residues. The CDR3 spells CASSPWGQGTEAFF. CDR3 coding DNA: TGCGCCAGCAGCCCTTGGGGACAGGGAACTGAAGCTTTCTTT.

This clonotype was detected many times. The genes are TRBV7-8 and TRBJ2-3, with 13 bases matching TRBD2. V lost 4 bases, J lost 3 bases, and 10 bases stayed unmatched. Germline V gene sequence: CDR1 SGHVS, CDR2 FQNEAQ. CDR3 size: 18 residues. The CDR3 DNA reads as TGTGCCAGCAGCTACCCCCCCGAGACTAGCGGGGGGACAGATACGCAGTATTTT. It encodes CASSYPPETSGGTDTQYF. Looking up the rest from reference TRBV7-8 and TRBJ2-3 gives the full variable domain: GAGVSQSPRYKVAKRGQDVALRCDPISGHVSLFWYQQALGQGPEFLTYFQNEAQLDKSGLPSDRFFAERPEGSVSTLKIQRTQQEDSAVYLCASSYPPETSGGTDTQYFGPGTRLTVL.

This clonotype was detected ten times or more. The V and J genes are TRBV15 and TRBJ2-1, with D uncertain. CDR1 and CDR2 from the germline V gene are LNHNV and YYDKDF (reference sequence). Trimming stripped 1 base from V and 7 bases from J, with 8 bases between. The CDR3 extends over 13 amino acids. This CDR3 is CATSRAGWNEQFF. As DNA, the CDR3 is TGTGCCACCAGCAGAGCTGGGTGGAATGAGCAGTTCTTC.

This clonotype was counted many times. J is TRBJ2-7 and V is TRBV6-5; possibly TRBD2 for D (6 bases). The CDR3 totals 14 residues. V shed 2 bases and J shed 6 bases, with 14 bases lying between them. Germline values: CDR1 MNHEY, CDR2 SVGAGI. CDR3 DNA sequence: TGTGCCAGCAGTTACGTCGGGGGACCGGGCGAGCAGTACTTC. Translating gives CASSYVGGPGEQYF.

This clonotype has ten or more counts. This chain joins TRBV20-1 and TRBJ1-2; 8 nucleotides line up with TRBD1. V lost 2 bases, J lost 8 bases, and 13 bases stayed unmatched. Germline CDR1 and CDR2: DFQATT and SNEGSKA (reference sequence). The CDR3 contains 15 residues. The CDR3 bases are TGCAGTGCTAGACATTTAGGACAGGGACATTTCGGCTACACCTTC. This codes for CSARHLGQGHFGYTF.

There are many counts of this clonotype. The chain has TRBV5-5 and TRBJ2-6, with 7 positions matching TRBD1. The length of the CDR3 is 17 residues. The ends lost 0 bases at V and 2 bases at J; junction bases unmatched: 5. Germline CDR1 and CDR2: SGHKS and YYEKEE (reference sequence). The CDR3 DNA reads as TGTGCCAGCAGCTTGGGAGCAGGGGGTCCTGGGGCCAACGTCCTGACTTTC. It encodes CASSLGAGGPGANVLTF.

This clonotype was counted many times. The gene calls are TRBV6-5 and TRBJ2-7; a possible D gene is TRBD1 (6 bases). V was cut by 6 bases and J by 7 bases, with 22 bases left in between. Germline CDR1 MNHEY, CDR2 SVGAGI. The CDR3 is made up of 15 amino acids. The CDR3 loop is CASSHTLIQGWEQYF. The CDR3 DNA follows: TGTGCCAGCAGCCATACCCTTATACAGGGTTGGGAGCAGTACTTC.

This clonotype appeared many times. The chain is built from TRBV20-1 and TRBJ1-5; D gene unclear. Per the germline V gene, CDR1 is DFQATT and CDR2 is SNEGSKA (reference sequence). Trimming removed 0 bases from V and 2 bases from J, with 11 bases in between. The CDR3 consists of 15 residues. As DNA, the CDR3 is TGCAGTGCTAGAGATAACCAAGGGCGCAATCAGCCCCAGCATTTT. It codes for CSARDNQGRNQPQHF.

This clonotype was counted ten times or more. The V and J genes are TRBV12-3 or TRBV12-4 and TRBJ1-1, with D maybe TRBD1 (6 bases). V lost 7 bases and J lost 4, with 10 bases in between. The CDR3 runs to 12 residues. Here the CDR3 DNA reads TGTGCCAGCACTGTAGGGGGCACTGAAGCTTTCTTT. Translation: CASTVGGTEAFF.

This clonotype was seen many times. Here the CDR3 reads CASSSRRGQYEQYF. The CDR3 DNA reads TGTGCCAGCAGTTCGCGCAGGGGGCAATACGAGCAGTACTTC. J is TRBJ2-7 and V is TRBV6-5, with 8 bases lining up with TRBD1. Germline CDR1 MNHEY, CDR2 SVGAGI. CDR3 length: 14 amino acids. V shed 4 bases, J shed 4 bases, and the junction held 6 bases outside the gene matches.

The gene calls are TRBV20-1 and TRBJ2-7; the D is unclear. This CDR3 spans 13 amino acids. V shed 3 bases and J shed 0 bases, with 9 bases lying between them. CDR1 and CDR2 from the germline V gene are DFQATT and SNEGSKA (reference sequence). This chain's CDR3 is CSASPAASYEQYF. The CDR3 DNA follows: TGCAGTGCTAGCCCAGCAGCCTCCTACGAGCAGTACTTC.

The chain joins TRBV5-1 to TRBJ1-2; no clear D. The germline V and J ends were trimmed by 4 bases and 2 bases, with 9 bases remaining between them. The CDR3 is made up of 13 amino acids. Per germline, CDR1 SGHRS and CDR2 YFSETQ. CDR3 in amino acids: CASSHRVNYGYTF. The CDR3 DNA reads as TGCGCCAGCAGCCACCGGGTCAACTATGGCTACACCTTC.